Shown below are 7 T cell receptor beta chains from a single sample sequenced in a study of blood T cell repertoires in COVID-19. Produced via immunoSEQ multiplex PCR; TCRdb's table is partial and in-frame only. Of about 270,000 clones detected, 85% to 90% appear once; the ten largest clones hold under 2.5%. The sequenced sample was PBMCs or T cells enriched from blood (not recorded which). Receptors originate from a woman between 18 and 29 years old who had recovered from COVID-19.

The chain combines TRBV24-1 with TRBJ1-2; D perhaps matches TRBD1 (5 bases). This CDR3 has 16 amino acids. V was trimmed by 4 bases and J by 4 bases, leaving 18 bases between them. Germline loops: CDR1 KGHDR, CDR2 SFDVKD. The CDR3 nucleotides are TGTGCCACCAGTGACAGACTCAGGGATTTGAGCTATGGCTACACCTTC. It specifies CATSDRLRDLSYGYTF.

The chain is built from TRBV4-1 and TRBJ1-2; no clear D gene. Trimming left V 1 base short and J 7 bases short, with 13 bases between. The CDR3 spans 14 residues. Germline V gene lookup returns CDR1 MGHRA and CDR2 YSYEKL. CDR3 region: CASSQGELSGGYTF. The CDR3 DNA sequence: TGCGCCAGCAGCCAAGGAGAGTTGAGCGGTGGCTACACCTTC.

The chain joins TRBV7-2 to TRBJ2-1; D gene uncertain. Germline CDR1 reads SGHTA; CDR2 reads FQGNSA. Trimming stripped 5 bases from V and 2 bases from J, with 13 bases between. The length of the CDR3 is 15 residues. The chain's CDR3 is CASSGSSAAYNEQFF. For the CDR3, the DNA is TGTGCCAGCAGCGGCTCTAGTGCGGCCTACAATGAGCAGTTCTTC.

The chain couples TRBV9 to TRBJ2-1; 7 bases are shared with TRBD2. V shed 0 bases, J shed 12 bases, and the junction held 9 bases outside the gene matches. CDR3 length: 14 residues. Germline V gene data show CDR1 as SGDLS and CDR2 as YYNGEE. The CDR3 region has the DNA TGTGCCAGCAGCGTAGCAAGCGGGGTAGGGGTGCAGTTCTTC. As protein: CASSVASGVGVQFF. The complete variable domain, with remaining parts taken from reference TRBV9 and TRBJ2-1, reads DSGVTQTPKHLITATGQRVTLRCSPRSGDLSVYWYQQSLDQGLQFLIQYYNGEERAKGNILERFSAQQFPDLHSELNLSSLELGDSALYFCASSVASGVGVQFFGPGTRLTVL.

The chain joins TRBV3-1 (or the pseudogene TRBV3-2) to TRBJ1-5, with D hard to call. Trimming took 0 bases from V and 3 from J, leaving 3 bases between them. The CDR3 runs to 13 residues. The V gene's germline CDR1 is LGHDT and CDR2 YNNKEL (reference sequence). The CDR3 bases are TGTGCCAGCAGCCAAGACATCAATCAGCCCCAGCATTTT. It codes for CASSQDINQPQHF.

This clone was counted once. The chain couples TRBV7-8 to TRBJ2-7; tentatively, D is TRBD1 (6 bases). Germline CDR1 and CDR2: SGHVS and FQNEAQ. Deletions cut 2 bases from V and 2 bases from J, with 10 bases between. The CDR3 runs to 14 residues. The DNA for the CDR3 is TGTGCCAGCAGCTTACTGGACAGTGCCTACGAGCAGTACTTC. It encodes CASSLLDSAYEQYF.

The chain couples TRBV5-1 to TRBJ2-1, with D perhaps matching TRBD1 (5 bases). This CDR3 comprises 18 residues. Per germline, CDR1 SGHRS and CDR2 YFSETQ. Between the trimmed V and J ends, which lost 0 bases and 5 bases, there was a span of 21 bases. The CDR3 loop reads CASSLVPKRQFEHNEQFF. CDR3 sequence (DNA): TGCGCCAGCAGCTTGGTTCCAAAACGACAGTTCGAACACAATGAGCAGTTCTTC.